What follows are 6 T cell receptor beta chains derived from one specimen sequenced in a study of T cells in Graves' hyperthyroidism and ophthalmopathy (dated by TCRdb to about 2019). Receptor amplification or capture employed multiplex PCR. Reads for this sample came from an Illumina HiSeq 2000. TCR beta CDR3 regions were amplified from RNA transcripts. A first-round RT-PCR of the TCR CDR3 used the HTBI primer set with the Qiagen OneStep RT-PCR kit. TCRdb reprocessing: public reads trimmed at Q25 with fastp, clones called with MiXCR, in-frame beta chains kept. Entries are consolidated by CDR3 protein sequence, retaining the most common genes and DNA. Present in this sample are about 290,000 distinct CDR3 sequences, roughly 13% of which were seen just once. The top ten hold roughly 7.9% of the sample. Sequencing was done on a sample of blood. These receptors originate from a woman in her thirties or forties with Graves' hyperthyroidism.

In its sample, this clonotype was seen many times. V and J are TRBV12-3 or TRBV12-4 and TRBJ2-1, with D perhaps given as TRBD1 or TRBD2 (5 bases each). CDR3 length: 16 residues. V shed 5 bases and J shed 0 bases, with 14 bases lying between them. The CDR3 nucleotides are TGTGCCAGCAGTCCTTCGGGACCCCCCTCCTACAATGAGCAGTTCTTC. Its translation is CASSPSGPPSYNEQFF.

This clonotype was detected many times. The V call is TRBV3-1, the J call TRBJ1-5, with a weak D call TRBD1 (5 bases). CDR3 length: 15 residues. Germline V gene lookup returns CDR1 LGHDT and CDR2 YNNKEL (reference sequence). Trimming stripped 4 bases from V and 7 bases from J, with 17 bases between. The CDR3 loop reads CASSLRWGVGQPQHF. CDR3 nucleotides: TGTGCCAGCAGCCTTCGGTGGGGGGTCGGCCAGCCCCAGCATTTT.

This clonotype showed up many times. The chain is built from TRBV19 and TRBJ1-5; TRBD1 might be the D (5 bases). This CDR3 region has 16 residues. Trimming removed 6 bases at V and 0 bases at J, with 15 bases between. Germline CDR1 and CDR2: LNHDA and SQIVND (reference sequence). The CDR3 loop is CASRPPAGHSNQPQHF. In DNA form, the CDR3 reads TGTGCCAGTAGACCACCGGCGGGGCATAGCAATCAGCCCCAGCATTTT.

This clonotype appeared many times. The genes are TRBV27 and TRBJ2-5; TRBD2 matches at 7 bases. Germline V gene sequence: CDR1 MNHEY, CDR2 SMNVEV (reference sequence). This CDR3 is 17 amino acids long. The trim removed 1 base at V and 0 bases at J, leaving 8 bases unmatched. CDR3 residues: CASSLLGGDLYQETQYF. DNA for the CDR3: TGTGCCAGCAGTTTATTGGGGGGGGACTTATACCAAGAGACCCAGTACTTC.

In its sample, this clonotype was seen many times. V gene TRBV28 combines with J gene TRBJ2-3; D ambiguous. This CDR3 region has 16 residues. CDR1 and CDR2 from the germline V gene are MDHEN and SYDVKM. V gave up 5 bases and J gave up 3 bases, with 18 bases separating them. DNA of the CDR3: TGTGCCAGCAGTCCCTCATTCCCGGGTGGGACAGATACGCAGTATTTT. It specifies CASSPSFPGGTDTQYF.

In its sample, this clonotype was seen many times. The chain links TRBV30 to TRBJ1-1; no definite D call. The V end was cut by 6 bases, the J end by 8 bases, with 22 bases between. In germline, CDR1 is GTSNPN, CDR2 SVGIG (reference sequence). This CDR3 contains 14 residues. The CDR3 DNA sequence: TGTGCCTGTTGCGGGAGACATAAAAAGCACGAAGCTTTCTTT. Protein product: CACCGRHKKHEAFF. The whole variable domain, remainder taken from reference TRBV30 and TRBJ1-1, is SQTIHQWPATLVQPVGSPLSLECTVEGTSNPNLYWYRQAAGRGLQLLFYSVGIGQISSEVPQNLSASRPQDRQFILSSKKLLLSDSGFYLCACCGRHKKHEAFFGQGTRLTVV.